The source of this TCR beta chain is a study of graft-versus-host responses after intestinal transplantation. On the study more broadly: Among the recipients, transplants were multivisceral, liver-intestinal, or isolated intestinal. After anti-thymocyte globulin induction, recipients took tacrolimus and steroids for approximately 3 years. Findings and caveats of the study: Allografts from individuals with graft-donor T cell macrochimerism displayed high graft-versus-host to host-versus-graft clonal ratios.

TCRdb keeps only in-frame clones here, not all; method: immunoSEQ multiplex PCR. The data contain 100,000 or so clones, 91% of them singletons. Comments on this clone: Its antigen is unidentified.

Germline loops: CDR1 KGHSH, CDR2 LQKENI. The J segment lost 2 bases and the V segment lost 2 bases, leaving 4 bases of the junction unmatched. CDR3 length: 16 residues. The TCR was taken from a human donor who was the organ donor for an intestinal transplant. V is TRBV18 and J is TRBJ2-2; 8 bases are shared with TRBD2. The material sequenced was unstimulated CD4+ T cells sorted from spleen or lymph node cells, taken before transplant. CDR3 protein: CASSPVSGVNTGELFF. CDR3 bases: TGTGCCAGCTCACCAGTTAGCGGGGTAAACACCGGGGAGCTGTTTTTT. Full variable domain (outside the CDR3, taken from reference TRBV18 and TRBJ2-2): NAGVMQNPRHLVRRRGQEARLRCSPMKGHSHVYWYRQLPEEGLKFMVYLQKENIIDESGMPKERFSAEFPKEGPSILRIQQVVRGDSAAYFCASSPVSGVNTGELFFGEGSRLTVL.